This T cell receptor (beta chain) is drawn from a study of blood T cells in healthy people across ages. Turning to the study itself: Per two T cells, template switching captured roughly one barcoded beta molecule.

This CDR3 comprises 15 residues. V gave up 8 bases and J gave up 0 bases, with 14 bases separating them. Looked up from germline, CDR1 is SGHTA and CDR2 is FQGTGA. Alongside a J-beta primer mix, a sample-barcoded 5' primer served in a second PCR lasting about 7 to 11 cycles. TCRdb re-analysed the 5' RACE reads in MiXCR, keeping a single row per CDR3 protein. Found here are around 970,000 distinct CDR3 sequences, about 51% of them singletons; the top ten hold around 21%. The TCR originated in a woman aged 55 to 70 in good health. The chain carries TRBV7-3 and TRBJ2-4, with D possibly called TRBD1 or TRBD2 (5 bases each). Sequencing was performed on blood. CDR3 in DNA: TGTGCCAGCCCCCTTGGGGACCTAGCCAAAAACATTCAGTACTTC. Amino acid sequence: CASPLGDLAKNIQYF.